The subject of this entry is one TCR beta chain. The clone's antigen remains unknown. Per-base quality was not reported, and no clone a single base away is much larger than it. Reading from cysteine to phenylalanine, the CDR3 counts 12 amino acids. The read is trimmed to its CDR3 DNA, 36 bases read in frame from base 1. Taken from the germline V gene, the CDR1 and CDR2 loops are SGHDN and FVKESK. The trim is 2 bases for V and 5 bases for J, with a gap of 6 bases between the germline ends. The Quick-DNA Microprep Kit was used to extract genomic DNA from the sorted cells. TCRbeta DNA was amplified with the immunoSEQ hsTCRbeta kit following the manufacturer's protocol. TCRbeta libraries were sequenced on an Illumina MiSeq instrument. On the study's bioinformatics: Following removal of out-of-frame sequences, 2 million to 2.5 million distinct TCRbeta sequences were retained, with an average of around 70,000 per individual. Each individual was scored using the number of some 150 previously reported CMV-associated TCRbeta sequences that the individual carried and the total number of productive distinct TCRbeta sequences. A beta-binomial model was reimplemented in Python, and scikit-learn random forests with default parameters were trained on US cohort data. Classifier performance on the Belgian cohort was summarized as median AUC with percentile confidence intervals over 10,000 bootstrap iterations. Imported from immuneACCESS, the table was reduced by TCRdb to in-frame sequences with V and J called. These copies leave out some clones; in studies compared against another copy, an unresolved V gene accounts for under half, and the cause of the remainder is not known. V, J and clone size are those of that table, while D and trimming were read from the DNA. This sample is represented by 40,000 to 55,000 clones; 65% to 80% of them were singletons. The ten most abundant clones make up about 1.5% of the sample.

This sample is drawn from a study of memory CD4+ T cells and cytomegalovirus serostatus (dated by TCRdb to about 2019). Describing the broader study: The roughly 33 healthy Belgian adults in the cohort included 9 who were CMV seropositive and roughly 25 who were CMV seronegative. To replicate a published TCR-based CMV serostatus classifier, the study sequenced CD4+ memory TCRbeta repertoires from a Belgian cohort whose cytomegalovirus serostatus was known.

Study-wide findings and limitations: For CMV serostatus prediction, a median bootstrapped AUC of approximately 0.95 was reached with the original framework, and a median bootstrapped AUC of about 0.89 was reached with a US-trained random forest. Results were interpreted as suggesting that the CMV-associated TCR signature is largely present in the CD4+ memory repertoire. Of 164 previously reported CMV-associated TCRbeta sequences, some 73 appeared in the CD4+ memory repertoires, each in one to five individuals. On the Belgian cohort, the classifier built on the original framework reached a median bootstrapped AUC of nearly 0.96, with a 95% CI of 0.76-1.00. Only CD4+CD45RO+ memory cells were sequenced, in contrast to the original study, in which naive and memory CD4+ and CD8+ populations were covered.

A FACSAria II was used to sort memory CD4+ T cells, defined as single viable CD3+CD4+CD8-CD45RO+ cells. To determine CMV serostatus, a Roche Elecsys assay was used that detects serum IgG against CMV pp150, pp28, p38 and p52. After thawing, total CD4+ T cells were enriched by positive selection with CD4 magnetic microbeads. The samples came from a different study that was designed specifically to examine the CD4+ T cell memory repertoire. Following standard operating procedures, peripheral blood mononuclear cells were isolated and cryopreserved, while serum was kept at -80 degrees C. The staining relied on CD3-PerCP (BW264/56), CD4-APC (RPA-T4), CD45RO-PE (UCHT1) and CD8-Pacific Orange (3B5) antibodies, and Sytox blue was used to exclude non-viable cells.

Sequenced material: memory CD4+ T cells from blood. The receptor was isolated from an adult in good health and CMV-seropositive. Recombination connected TRBV14 to TRBJ1-1; the D gene is not confidently resolved. The sequenced DNA is TGTGCCAGCAGCCAAAGCTCGACTGAAGCTTTCTTT. The resulting protein is CASSQSSTEAFF.